The 25 T cell receptor beta chains below all came from one sample that was sequenced in a study of shared clonotypes between healthy human individuals. Here immunoSEQ multiplex PCR was the method, and the copy in TCRdb shows in-frame clones only, minus some. The repertoire holds about 1.1 million clones, with roughly 74% as singletons. The sample consisted of memory CD4+ T cells from PBMCs. Noted subset: CD45RA-negative fraction. These receptors were collected from a man aged 18 to 29 in good health. Some clones in this sample may be carry-over from other donors' samples.

The gene calls are TRBV6-5 and TRBJ1-5; D perhaps matches TRBD1 (6 bases). The germline V gene encodes CDR1 MNHEY and CDR2 SVGAGI. The CDR3 covers 12 residues. Trimming took 6 bases from V and 9 from J, leaving 12 bases between them. CDR3 nucleotide sequence: TGTGCCAGCAGCGACAGGCCTCCGCCCCAGCATTTT. Amino acid sequence: CASSDRPPPQHF.

In its sample, this clone was seen once. The J gene is TRBJ2-3, the V gene TRBV25-1; no clear D gene. Germline V lookup: CDR1 MGHDK, CDR2 SYGVNS. The CDR3 totals 14 residues. The V end lost 3 bases, the J end lost 2 bases, and 9 bases lay between the germline ends. CDR3 in DNA: TGTGCCAGCAGTGATCCCCGAGCCACAGATACGCAGTATTTT. It translates to CASSDPRATDTQYF. The full variable domain, in which reference TRBV25-1 and TRBJ2-3 provide the parts outside the CDR3, is EADIYQTPRYLVIGTGKKITLECSQTMGHDKMYWYQQDPGMELHLIHYSYGVNSTEKGDLSSESTVSRIRTEHFPLTLESARPSHTSQYLCASSDPRATDTQYFGPGTRLTVL.

As concerns this clone: This sample includes further DNA sequences coding for the same CDR3. This chain connects TRBV7-2 to TRBJ2-7; D gene ambiguous. This CDR3 spans 13 amino acids. Between the trimmed V and J ends, which lost 2 bases and 4 bases, there was a span of 9 bases. The germline gives CDR1 SGHTA, CDR2 FQGNSA. The CDR3 region is CASSLLVGYEQYF. The DNA of the CDR3 is TGTGCCAGCAGCTTATTGGTGGGGTACGAGCAGTACTTC.

The DNA for the CDR3 is TGTGCCAGCAGCTCATCCGGGACAGGTATCTCTGGGGCCAACGTCCTGACTTTC. This codes for CASSSSGTGISGANVLTF. This sequence joins TRBV7-9 and TRBJ2-6; 8 positions match TRBD1. Looked up from germline, CDR1 is SEHNR and CDR2 is FQNEAQ (reference sequence). This CDR3 region has 18 residues. Losses at the gene ends were 4 bases for V and 0 bases for J; bases not matched to a gene: 8.

The DNA for the CDR3 is TGTGCCAGCAGTGAAATTCGCGGAGACGAGCAGTACTTC. It is translated as CASSEIRGDEQYF. The chain joins TRBV6-1 to TRBJ2-7; D is unclear. V lost 2 bases to trimming and J lost 5 bases, with 10 bases between them. CDR3 size: 13 residues. Germline values: CDR1 MNHNS, CDR2 SASEGT.

This rearrangement joins TRBV28 to TRBJ1-2, with 9 bases fitting TRBD1. Germline lookup yields CDR1 MDHEN and CDR2 SYDVKM. The J segment lost 6 bases and the V segment lost 5 bases, leaving 10 bases of the junction unmatched. This CDR3 contains 15 residues. This chain's CDR3 is CASSEHRDREDGYTF. CDR3 nucleotide sequence: TGTGCCAGCAGTGAACACCGGGACAGGGAAGATGGCTACACCTTC.

This rearrangement joins TRBV7-2 to TRBJ2-1, with D perhaps given as TRBD1 or TRBD2 (5 bases each). The germline V gene encodes CDR1 SGHTA and CDR2 FQGNSA. The CDR3 is made up of 14 amino acids. The V gene lost 7 bases and the J gene lost 7 bases, with 17 bases spanning the gap. The CDR3, as DNA: TGTGCCAGCACCTCAGGGACCCAGAGTAATGAGCAGTTCTTC. Its translation is CASTSGTQSNEQFF.

There are a few counts of this clone. J is TRBJ2-1 and V is TRBV7-2, with D uncertain. This CDR3 spans 15 amino acids. Germline CDR1 and CDR2: SGHTA and FQGNSA. Trimming cost V 5 bases and J 0 bases, with 11 bases left between them. Written as DNA, the CDR3 is TGTGCCAGCAGCCCCCTTCTTGGCTCCTACAATGAGCAGTTCTTC. Translating it yields CASSPLLGSYNEQFF.

On this clone: This could be a read error, since a much larger clone is one nucleotide away. The rearrangement links TRBV6-4 to TRBJ2-5; possibly TRBD2 for D (6 bases). CDR3 length: 15 amino acids. Germline-derived CDR1 and CDR2 are MRHNA and SNTAGT. V gave up 7 bases and J gave up 2 bases, with 17 bases separating them. CDR3 nucleotide sequence: TGTGCCAGCAATAGAGAACTTGGGGGGCAAGAGACCCAGTACTTC. Translation: CASNRELGGQETQYF.

This clone was seen a single time. The chain has TRBV11-2 and TRBJ2-1; D gene ambiguous. The CDR3 covers 13 residues. The germline V gene encodes CDR1 SGHAT and CDR2 FQNNGV. V shed 1 base and J shed 10 bases, with 11 bases lying between them. The CDR3 sequence: CASSLVGVREQFF. As DNA, the CDR3 is TGTGCCAGCAGCTTAGTTGGGGTGCGGGAGCAGTTCTTC.

In this sample, this clone turned up a few times. The V call is TRBV27, the J call TRBJ1-5; TRBD1 matches at 8 bases. The V gene end was trimmed by 4 bases and the J gene end by 3 bases; junction bases not matched to a gene: 5. The CDR3 contains 15 residues. Germline V gene sequence: CDR1 MNHEY, CDR2 SMNVEV (reference sequence). The CDR3 sequence: CASSYGQGVNQPQHF. The CDR3 DNA sequence: TGTGCCAGCAGTTACGGACAGGGAGTCAATCAGCCCCAGCATTTT.

The chain recombines TRBV18 with TRBJ1-1, with D unresolved. CDR3 length equals 13 residues. Germline values: CDR1 KGHSH, CDR2 LQKENI. The ends were cut back, 6 bases at V and 1 base at J, with 9 bases in the middle. The CDR3 protein is CASSFPGNTEAFF. CDR3 nucleotides: TGTGCCAGCTCCTTCCCGGGGAACACTGAAGCTTTCTTT.

This clone was detected ten times or more. This chain joins TRBV6-6 and TRBJ1-1; TRBD1 might be the D (6 bases). V was trimmed by 6 bases and J by 10 bases, leaving 15 bases between them. This CDR3 is 12 amino acids long. Germline V gene lookup returns CDR1 MNHNY and CDR2 SVGAGI (reference sequence). The CDR3 region has the DNA TGTGCCAGCAGACAGGGCCGGGTTGGAGCTTTCTTT. Amino acid sequence: CASRQGRVGAFF.

The chain carries TRBV7-6 and TRBJ1-2, with a tentative D call TRBD1 (6 bases). The CDR3 has 13 amino acids. Germline V lookup: CDR1 SGHVS, CDR2 FNYEAQ. Trimming took off 8 bases at V and 7 bases at J, with 17 bases between the two ends. This CDR3 is CASGGARDVGYTF. Here the CDR3 DNA reads TGTGCCAGCGGGGGGGCACGGGATGTTGGCTACACCTTC.

This clone came up once. The chain employs TRBV19 and TRBJ2-7; TRBD2 matches 7 bases. The CDR3 covers 14 residues. With 5 bases clipped from V and 0 bases from J, the junction kept 4 bases outside the gene matches. The germline CDR1 and CDR2 sequences are LNHDA and SQIVND (reference sequence). CDR3 bases: TGTGCCAGTAGTCTGTGGGAGGGCTCCTACGAGCAGTACTTC. As protein: CASSLWEGSYEQYF. The whole variable domain, remainder taken from reference TRBV19 and TRBJ2-7, is DGGITQSPKYLFRKEGQNVTLSCEQNLNHDAMYWYRQDPGQGLRLIYYSQIVNDFQKGDIAEGYSVSREKKESFPLTVTSAQKNPTAFYLCASSLWEGSYEQYFGPGTRLTVT.

About this clone itself: This sample also contains other DNA sequences that code for the same CDR3. The CDR3 loop reads CATSRGGSNTEAFF. CDR3 in DNA: TGTGCCACCAGCAGAGGAGGGAGTAACACTGAAGCTTTCTTT. The chain recombines TRBV15 with TRBJ1-1; D call uncertain. V lost 1 base and J 2 bases, leaving 8 bases between the germline ends. CDR3 size: 14 residues. The germline gives CDR1 LNHNV, CDR2 YYDKDF (reference sequence).

The chain couples TRBV6-1 to TRBJ1-5; 7 bases map to TRBD1. CDR1 and CDR2 from the germline V gene are MNHNS and SASEGT. The CDR3 runs 16 residues. The junction had 8 bases not matched to a gene; V was cut back by 1 base and J by 5 bases. Here the CDR3 DNA reads TGTGCCAGCAGTGAAGGTCTGAACAGGGGAGATCAGCCCCAGCATTTT. Amino acid sequence: CASSEGLNRGDQPQHF.

J is TRBJ1-5 and V is TRBV30; D is uncertain. Germline V gives CDR1 GTSNPN, CDR2 SVGIG (reference sequence). The CDR3 covers 13 residues. Trimming left V 0 bases short and J 4 bases short, with 7 bases between. CDR3 residues: CAWSVQLNQPQHF. The CDR3 region has the DNA TGTGCCTGGAGTGTCCAGCTAAATCAGCCCCAGCATTTT.

The genes are TRBV28 and TRBJ1-3, with a weak D call TRBD1 (5 bases). The CDR3 is 19 amino acids. V was trimmed by 5 bases and J by 1 base, leaving 24 bases between them. Germline-derived CDR1 and CDR2 are MDHEN and SYDVKM. The CDR3 sequence is CASSSPGGGRGESGNTIYF. CDR3 nucleotides: TGTGCCAGCAGTAGCCCCGGGGGGGGTCGAGGGGAATCTGGAAACACCATATATTTT.

The rearrangement joins TRBV2 to TRBJ2-7, with 13 bases matching TRBD2. V shed 4 bases and J 5 bases; nucleotides not matched to a gene: 2. CDR3 length: 14 residues. Germline-derived CDR1 and CDR2 are SNHLY and FYNNEI. The DNA of the CDR3 is TGTGCCAGCAGTGGGACTAGCGGGAGCAACGAGCAGTACTTC. Translation gives CASSGTSGSNEQYF.

This clone was seen only once. The chain couples TRBV15 to TRBJ1-1, with D possibly matching TRBD1 (5 bases). CDR3 length: 16 amino acids. Deletions cut 0 bases from V and 0 bases from J, with 11 bases between. CDR1 and CDR2 (germline): LNHNV, YYDKDF (reference sequence). CDR3 DNA: TGTGCCACCAGCAGAGATTCTGGGGGAATGAACACTGAAGCTTTCTTT. Amino acid sequence: CATSRDSGGMNTEAFF. The full variable domain, with the rest looked up from reference TRBV15 and TRBJ1-1, is DAMVIQNPRYQVTQFGKPVTLSCSQTLNHNVMYWYQQKSSQAPKLLFHYYDKDFNNEADTPDNFQSRRPNTSFCFLDIRSPGLGDTAMYLCATSRDSGGMNTEAFFGQGTRLTVV.

The rearrangement joins TRBV7-3 to TRBJ2-3; 10 nucleotides match TRBD1. Germline V CDR1 and CDR2: SGHTA, FQGTGA. Trimming at V came to 5 bases and at J to 6 bases, leaving 8 bases not matched to a gene. CDR3 length: 15 amino acids. CDR3 loop: CASSPSRTGGDTQYF. The DNA of the CDR3 is TGTGCCAGCAGCCCAAGCCGGACAGGGGGTGATACGCAGTATTTT.

This chain connects TRBV29-1 to TRBJ2-2, with D perhaps matching TRBD1 (6 bases). Trimming took 6 bases from V and 2 from J, leaving 13 bases between them. The CDR3 spans 14 residues. Germline V gives CDR1 SQVTM, CDR2 ANQGSEA. The CDR3 DNA reads TGCAGCGTGACTTCGGGACATAACACCGGGGAGCTGTTTTTT. This gives the protein CSVTSGHNTGELFF.

This clone was detected once. The chain couples TRBV28 to TRBJ2-2, with D possibly matching TRBD1 (6 bases). CDR1 is MDHEN, CDR2 SYDVKM, per germline. CDR3 length: 13 residues. The V end lost 8 bases, the J end lost 6 bases, and 13 bases lay between the germline ends. CDR3 sequence (DNA): TGTGCCAGCGGAATACAGGGTCCCGGGGAGCTGTTTTTT. Amino acids: CASGIQGPGELFF.

A single count supports this clone. The J gene is TRBJ1-2, the V gene TRBV7-3; 8 bases map to TRBD1. The CDR3 covers 13 residues. Losses at the gene ends were 4 bases for V and 8 bases for J; bases not matched to a gene: 6. CDR1 is SGHTA and CDR2 is FQGTGA in the germline V gene. The CDR3 spells CASSSTPGGGYTF. In nucleotides, the CDR3 is TGTGCCAGCAGCTCCACTCCAGGGGGCGGCTACACCTTC.